This TCR beta chain stems from a study of T cell responses to AZD1222 COVID-19 vaccine. Concerning this clone itself: Its antigen is as yet unknown.

The protocol was immunoSEQ multiplex PCR, while the TCRdb copy is restricted to in-frame clones and leaves out a portion. The sample gives under 70,000 clones, roughly 90% of which show up once; approximately 15% is in the top ten. Trimming shortened V by 3 bases and J by 2 bases, and 6 bases separated the two germline ends. This CDR3 has 13 amino acids. Per germline, CDR1 SGDLS and CDR2 YYNGEE. Study-wide points: Clonal diversity may have been underestimated, and the donors were mostly white British, with more females than males. Unmutated variant regions are reportedly targeted by nearly half of spike-specific TCRs. In all cases, repertoires were sampled only after the peak T cell response. Spike-specific TCR breadth rose after two AZD1222 doses, and depth rose as well.

The source of this sequence is an adult who received the AZD1222 COVID-19 vaccine. The sequencing here drew on peripheral blood, taken 28 days after the second AZD1222 dose. The V gene is TRBV9, the J gene TRBJ1-3; D uncertain. Here the CDR3 DNA reads TGTGCCAGCAGCGCCTCTACTGGAAACACCATATATTTT. As protein: CASSASTGNTIYF.